This TCR beta chain was recovered during a study of identical twins (dated by TCRdb to the mid-2010s). Concerning the study at large: The study deep-sequenced TCR alpha and beta repertoires from monozygotic twins, unrelated adults of various ages and cord blood to test whether fetal clonotypes persist. To rule out contamination, replicate twin experiments were performed at different times with different library preparation protocols.

This clonotype was recorded a few times. The antigen it binds to is not known. Within one base of it there is no much larger clone, and no base qualities were kept. The full study reports these points: Invariant T cells such as MAIT and iNKT could partly confound zero-insertion analyses, although diverse VJ usage argued against such confounding for most clonotypes. Out-of-frame TCR alpha sharing in monozygotic twins was systematically underestimated by recombination models, whereas sharing between unrelated individuals was in agreement with the recombination models. A weaker excess of twin sharing was found in beta out-of-frame sequences because the signal-to-noise ratio was lowered by fewer shared sequences. Fewer insertions were carried by abundant cord blood beta clonotypes, a similar but weaker trend appeared in young adult naive repertoires, and no such trend appeared in memory repertoires. Out-of-frame TCR alpha sequences shared between twins showed an excess of low generation-probability sequences compared with coincidental sharing between unrelated individuals. Because the same donors could not be followed over many years, conclusions were based on cross-sectional statistical analysis.

All donors were healthy Caucasians. The twin cohort comprised three pairs of female monozygotic twins, all aged roughly 18 to 30 years. RNA for TCR libraries was isolated from peripheral blood mononuclear cells. The library came from 5' RACE. Sequenced on an Illumina HiSeq 2000. Template switching added a universal primer binding site, and the final cDNA carried a unique molecular identifier that allowed TCR cDNA molecules to be counted accurately. Specific primers in the conserved constant-segment region were used to synthesize first-strand cDNA for TCR alpha and beta chains. Each cDNA library was double barcoded, with a SMART-Mk sample barcode plus Illumina barcodes, to control for contamination. TruSeq adapter sequences, together with Illumina sample barcodes, were added in two successive PCR steps. TCR alpha and beta cDNA libraries were sequenced on the Illumina HiSeq platform with custom primers. The paper's processing steps were these. MiGEC processed the raw reads to extract unique molecular identifiers, while MiXCR was used to determine the CDR3 positions. For each individual, recombination models were inferred using an EM algorithm with the repgenHMM and IGoR tools. The analysis of shared clonotypes was done with the tcR package in R, with sharing normalized by the product of cloneset sizes. Out-of-frame nonproductive sequences were analyzed to study raw recombination free of thymic and clonal selection effects. Clones were called with MiXCR by TCRdb after fastp trimmed the public reads at Q25, and only in-frame beta chains were retained. Rows are combined by CDR3 protein, so each entry shows the most common genes and DNA. TCRdb's processing, not the authors' own work, is the source of the V and J calls. For this sample the table gives over 550,000 distinct CDR3 sequences, of which about 7.6% were detected only once. The ten largest clones add up to around 1.6% of the sample.

The CDR3 holds 15 amino acids from the cysteine to the phenylalanine. CDR3 DNA only is kept here, 45 bases in frame from base 1. V ends up 2 bases short and J 7 bases short, with an unmatched junction base count of 13. Reading the germline V gene (reference sequence) gives CDR1 DFQATT and CDR2 SNEGSKA. This sample was shared with a second study, whose subject was yellow fever vaccine responses in identical twins. Taken from the second paper: According to the authors, in identical twins the way T cells responded to vaccination appeared partly convergent and partly personalized. The study precisely tracked vaccine-responding T cell clones in identical twins.

The clonotype originates from a woman aged 18 to 35 in good health. Recombination connected TRBV20-1 to TRBJ2-5, and 7 bases in between align with TRBD2. The sample taken for sequencing was PBMCs. This receptor has the CDR3 CSARTPALAAGTQYF. Here is the DNA: TGCAGTGCTAGAACCCCTGCCCTAGCGGCTGGGACCCAGTACTTC.